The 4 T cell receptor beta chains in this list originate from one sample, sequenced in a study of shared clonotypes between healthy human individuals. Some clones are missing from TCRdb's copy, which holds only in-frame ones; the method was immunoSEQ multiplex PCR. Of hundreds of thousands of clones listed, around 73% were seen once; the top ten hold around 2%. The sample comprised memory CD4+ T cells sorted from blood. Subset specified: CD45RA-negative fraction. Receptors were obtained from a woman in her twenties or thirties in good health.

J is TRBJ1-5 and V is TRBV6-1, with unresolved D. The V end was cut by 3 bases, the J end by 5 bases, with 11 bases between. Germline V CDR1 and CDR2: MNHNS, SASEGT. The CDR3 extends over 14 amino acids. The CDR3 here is CASSETGYDQPQHF. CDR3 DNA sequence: TGTGCCAGCAGTGAGACCGGGTATGATCAGCCCCAGCATTTT.

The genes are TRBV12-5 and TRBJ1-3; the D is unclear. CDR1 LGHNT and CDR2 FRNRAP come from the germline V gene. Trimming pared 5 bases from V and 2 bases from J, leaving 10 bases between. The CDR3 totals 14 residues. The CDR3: CASGTVPPGNTIYF. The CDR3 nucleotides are TGTGCTAGTGGTACAGTTCCACCTGGAAACACCATATATTTT.

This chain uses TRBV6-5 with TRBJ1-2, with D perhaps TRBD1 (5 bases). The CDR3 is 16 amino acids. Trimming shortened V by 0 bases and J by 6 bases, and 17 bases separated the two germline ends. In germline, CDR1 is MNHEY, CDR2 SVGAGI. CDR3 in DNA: TGTGCCAGCAGTTACTCCTATGGGACTTCTTCGGATGGCTACACCTTC. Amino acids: CASSYSYGTSSDGYTF.

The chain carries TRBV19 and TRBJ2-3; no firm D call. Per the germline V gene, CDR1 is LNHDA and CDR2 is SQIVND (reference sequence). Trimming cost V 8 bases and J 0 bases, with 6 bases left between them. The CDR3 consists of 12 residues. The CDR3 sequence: CASRQSTDTQYF. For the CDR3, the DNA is TGTGCCAGTCGACAAAGCACAGATACGCAGTATTTT.